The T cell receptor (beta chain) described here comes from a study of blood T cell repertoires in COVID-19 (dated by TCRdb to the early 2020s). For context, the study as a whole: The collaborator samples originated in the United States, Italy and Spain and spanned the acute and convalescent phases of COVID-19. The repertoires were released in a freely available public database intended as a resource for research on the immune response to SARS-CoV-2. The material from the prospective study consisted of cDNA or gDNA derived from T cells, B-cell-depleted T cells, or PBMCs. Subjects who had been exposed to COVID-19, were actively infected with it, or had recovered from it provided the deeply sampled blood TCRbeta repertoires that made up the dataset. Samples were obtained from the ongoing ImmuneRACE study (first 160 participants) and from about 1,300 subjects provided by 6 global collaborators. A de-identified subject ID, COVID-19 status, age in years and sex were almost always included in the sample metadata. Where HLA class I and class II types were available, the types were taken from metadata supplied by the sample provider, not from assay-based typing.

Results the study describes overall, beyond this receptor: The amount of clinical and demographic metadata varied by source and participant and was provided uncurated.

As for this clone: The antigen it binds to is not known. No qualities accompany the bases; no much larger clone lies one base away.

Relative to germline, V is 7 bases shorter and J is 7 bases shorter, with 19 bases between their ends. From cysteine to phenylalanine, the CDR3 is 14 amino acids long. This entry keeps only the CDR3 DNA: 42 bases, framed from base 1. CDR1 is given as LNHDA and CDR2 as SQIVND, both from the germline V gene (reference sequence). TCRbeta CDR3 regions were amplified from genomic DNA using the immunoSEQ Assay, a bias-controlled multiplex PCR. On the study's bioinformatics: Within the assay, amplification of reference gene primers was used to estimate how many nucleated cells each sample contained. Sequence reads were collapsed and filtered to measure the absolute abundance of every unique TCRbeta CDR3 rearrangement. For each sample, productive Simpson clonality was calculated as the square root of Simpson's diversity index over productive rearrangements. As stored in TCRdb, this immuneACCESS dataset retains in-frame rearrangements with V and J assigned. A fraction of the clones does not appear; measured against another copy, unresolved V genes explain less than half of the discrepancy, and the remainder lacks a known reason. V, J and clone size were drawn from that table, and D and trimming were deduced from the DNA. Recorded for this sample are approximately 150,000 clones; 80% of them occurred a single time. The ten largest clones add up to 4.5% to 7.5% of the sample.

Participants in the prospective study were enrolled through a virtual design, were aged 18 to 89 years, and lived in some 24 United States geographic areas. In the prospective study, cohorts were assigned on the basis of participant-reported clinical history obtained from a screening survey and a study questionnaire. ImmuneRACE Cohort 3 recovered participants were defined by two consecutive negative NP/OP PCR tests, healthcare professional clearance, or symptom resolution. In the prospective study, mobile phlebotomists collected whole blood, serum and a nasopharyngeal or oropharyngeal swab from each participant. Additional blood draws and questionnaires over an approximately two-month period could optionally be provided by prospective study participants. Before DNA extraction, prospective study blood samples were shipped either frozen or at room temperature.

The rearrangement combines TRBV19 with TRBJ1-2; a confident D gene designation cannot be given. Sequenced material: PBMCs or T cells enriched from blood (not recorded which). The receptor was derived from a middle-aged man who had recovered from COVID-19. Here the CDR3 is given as CASNMTPQGGGYTF. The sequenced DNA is TGTGCCAGTAACATGACACCCCAAGGAGGTGGCTACACCTTC.